The 18 T cell receptor beta chains in this list originate from one sample, sequenced in a study of blood T cell repertoires in COVID-19. This table comes from immunoSEQ multiplex PCR, and its TCRdb copy is limited to in-frame clones, with some not included. The sample records around 300,000 clones, under 90% being singletons. Sequenced input: peripheral blood. The origin of the receptors is a woman aged 40 to 49 who had recovered from COVID-19.

This clone has only one observation. The rearrangement links TRBV7-2 to TRBJ2-3; 7 nucleotides agree with TRBD2. V lost 1 base, J lost 7 bases, and 14 bases stayed unmatched. CDR3 length equals 17 residues. CDR1 is SGHTA and CDR2 is FQGNSA in the germline V gene. For the CDR3, the DNA is TGTGCCAGCAGCTTAGATGGGGGAGGGCACCCTGTCTATACGCAGTATTTT. As protein: CASSLDGGGHPVYTQYF. Looking up the rest from reference TRBV7-2 and TRBJ2-3 gives the full variable domain: GAGVSQSPSNKVTEKGKDVELRCDPISGHTALYWYRQSLGQGLEFLIYFQGNSAPDKSGLPSDRFSAERTGGSVSTLTIQRTQQEDSAVYLCASSLDGGGHPVYTQYFGPGTRLTVL.

The chain joins TRBV2 to TRBJ2-2; 8 bases fit TRBD2. Unmatched junction bases numbered 7, after V lost 3 bases and J lost 7 bases. CDR3 length: 15 residues. Germline V gene sequence: CDR1 SNHLY, CDR2 FYNNEI. The CDR3 nucleotides read TGTGCCAGCAGTGATAATGAGCGGGAGTACGGGGAGCTGTTTTTT. It is translated as CASSDNEREYGELFF. The entire variable domain, with the rest obtained from reference TRBV2 and TRBJ2-2, is as follows: EPEVTQTPSHQVTQMGQEVILRCVPISNHLYFYWYRQILGQKVEFLVSFYNNEISEKSEIFDDQFSVERPDGSNFTLKIRSTKLEDSAMYFCASSDNEREYGELFFGEGSRLTVL.

J is TRBJ2-3 and V is TRBV3-1 (or the pseudogene TRBV3-2), with 10 bases lining up with TRBD1. The CDR3 extends over 16 amino acids. The trim removed 2 bases at V and 7 bases at J, leaving 9 bases unmatched. Germline CDR1 is LGHDT and CDR2 is YNNKEL (reference sequence). CDR3 in amino acids: CASSQPGQGSRYTQYF. CDR3 nucleotides: TGTGCCAGCAGCCAACCGGGACAGGGGTCGAGGTATACGCAGTATTTT.

V gene TRBV7-9 combines with J gene TRBJ2-2; 7 bases map to TRBD1. Germline assignment: CDR1 SEHNR and CDR2 FQNEAQ (reference sequence). The CDR3 sequence is 16 residues long. V trimming: 4 bases; J trimming: 2 bases; junction bases outside the gene matches: 7. The CDR3 nucleotides are TGTGCCAGCAGCTCCCTTGGGACAGAAAACACCGGGGAGCTGTTTTTT. Amino acid sequence: CASSSLGTENTGELFF.

The chain carries TRBV3-1 (or the pseudogene TRBV3-2) and TRBJ2-1; D may be TRBD2 (6 bases). The CDR3 is 15 amino acids. V was shortened by 4 bases and J by 6 bases, with 16 bases between the two germline ends. CDR1 and CDR2 (germline): LGHDT, YNNKEL (reference sequence). The CDR3 coding sequence is TGTGCCAGCAGCCTGGACTATTCAGGCTCCAATGAGCAGTTCTTC. Protein product: CASSLDYSGSNEQFF.

As DNA, the CDR3 is TGTGCCAGCAGCGGTACTAGCGGGGCGACCTACGAGCAGTACTTC. It is translated as CASSGTSGATYEQYF. The chain links TRBV5-5 to TRBJ2-7; TRBD2 matches 10 bases. The CDR3 length is 15 residues. The junction had 6 bases not matched to a gene; V was cut back by 4 bases and J by 2 bases. CDR1 is SGHKS and CDR2 is YYEKEE in the germline V gene (reference sequence).

The V call is TRBV3-1 (or the pseudogene TRBV3-2), the J call TRBJ2-5, with no clear D. Germline CDR1 and CDR2: LGHDT and YNNKEL (reference sequence). This CDR3 comprises 12 residues. Trimming took off 0 bases at V and 4 bases at J, with 3 bases between the two ends. The chain's CDR3 is CASSQDLETQYF. CDR3 coding DNA: TGTGCCAGCAGCCAAGATCTAGAGACCCAGTACTTC.

This clone was observed a few times. The CDR3 nucleotides read TGTGCCAGCAGCTTTCTGACAGGGGATGGCTACAATGAGCAGTTCTTC. Its translation: CASSFLTGDGYNEQFF. V gene TRBV7-6 combines with J gene TRBJ2-1, with 8 positions matching TRBD1. Germline CDR1 is SGHVS and CDR2 is FNYEAQ. The CDR3 spans 16 residues. V was pared by 3 bases and J by 3 bases, with 7 bases of the junction left unmatched.

The chain combines TRBV28 with TRBJ1-1; perhaps TRBD1 as D (5 bases). CDR1 is MDHEN and CDR2 is SYDVKM in the germline V gene. V was pared by 6 bases and J by 5 bases, with 16 bases between. The length of the CDR3 is 14 residues. DNA of the CDR3: TGTGCCAGCAGACGAGACAGCCCGGGTACTGAAGCTTTCTTT. Translated: CASRRDSPGTEAFF. Combining the CDR3 with reference TRBV28 and TRBJ1-1 gives the whole variable domain DVKVTQSSRYLVKRTGEKVFLECVQDMDHENMFWYRQDPGLGLRLIYFSYDVKMKEKGDIPEGYSVSREKKERFSLILESASTNQTSMYLCASRRDSPGTEAFFGQGTRLTVV.

This rearrangement joins TRBV29-1 to TRBJ2-1; 8 bases align to TRBD1. The CDR3 loop spans 19 amino acids. The germline V gene encodes CDR1 SQVTM and CDR2 ANQGSEA. Trimming removed 3 bases from V and 0 bases from J; junction bases left unmatched: 16. Here the CDR3 reads CSVDLTGVGEVSSYNEQFF. Written as DNA, the CDR3 is TGCAGCGTTGACCTGACAGGGGTGGGCGAGGTGAGCTCCTACAATGAGCAGTTCTTC.

The chain joins TRBV9 to TRBJ2-7; no firm D call. Trimming cost V 0 bases and J 0 bases, with 10 bases left between them. Germline CDR1 SGDLS, CDR2 YYNGEE. The CDR3 is 15 amino acids. CDR3: CASSVEYGSSYEQYF. CDR3 DNA: TGTGCCAGCAGCGTAGAATATGGCAGCTCCTACGAGCAGTACTTC. Looking up the rest from reference TRBV9 and TRBJ2-7 gives the full variable domain: DSGVTQTPKHLITATGQRVTLRCSPRSGDLSVYWYQQSLDQGLQFLIQYYNGEERAKGNILERFSAQQFPDLHSELNLSSLELGDSALYFCASSVEYGSSYEQYFGPGTRLTVT.

V is TRBV21-1 and J is TRBJ2-2; TRBD2 is taken as the D call from the table, unchecked against the DNA. TRBV21-1 is a documented pseudogene. The CDR3 extends over 19 amino acids. This CDR3 is CASSKVRRLAGTMTGELFF. For the CDR3, the DNA is TGTGCCAGCAGCAAAGTGAGGAGACTAGCGGGAACCATGACCGGGGAGCTGTTTTTT.

The chain joins TRBV11-3 to TRBJ2-7, with D possibly TRBD1 on 5 matching bases. Germline CDR1 reads SGHNT; CDR2 reads YENEEA. The CDR3 has 17 amino acids. Trimming took off 1 base at V and 4 bases at J, with 20 bases between the two ends. The CDR3 spells CASSLAPLSQGLYEQYF. CDR3 sequence (DNA): TGTGCCAGCAGCTTAGCCCCACTGTCCCAGGGTTTATACGAGCAGTACTTC.

This clone was seen more than once but under ten times. V usage is TRBV14 and J usage is TRBJ2-1, with a tentative D call TRBD2 (6 bases). Trimming cost V 0 bases and J 7 bases, with 13 bases left between them. This CDR3 contains 15 residues. The germline CDR1 and CDR2 sequences are SGHDN and FVKESK. The CDR3 nucleotides read TGTGCCAGCAGCCAAGATAGGACTATTTGGAATGAGCAGTTCTTC. As protein: CASSQDRTIWNEQFF.

The rearrangement uses TRBV27 and TRBJ1-6; D call uncertain. The CDR3 extends over 14 amino acids. The V and J ends lost 3 bases and 7 bases respectively, with 10 bases between them. Germline-derived CDR1 and CDR2 are MNHEY and SMNVEV (reference sequence). The CDR3 DNA is TGTGCCAGCAGTTTTGGGCCTCCCAATTCACCCCTCCACTTT. This translates into CASSFGPPNSPLHF.

Comments on this clone: One end of the junction is discordant with germline, which a read error may explain. The rearrangement links TRBV2 to TRBJ2-2; TRBD1 might be the D (5 bases). Germline lookup yields CDR1 SNHLY and CDR2 FYNNEI. This CDR3 is built from 15 residues. CDR3 residues: CASREVAGHTGELFF. The CDR3 DNA follows: TGTGCCAGCAGAGAAGTGGCAGGGCACACCGGGGAGCTGTTTTTT.

This chain joins TRBV10-1 and TRBJ2-5; 10 bases match TRBD1. The CDR3 consists of 14 residues. Germline V gene data show CDR1 as WNHNN and CDR2 as SYGVQD (reference sequence). The junction had 6 bases not matched to a gene; V was cut back by 6 bases and J by 5 bases. This CDR3 reads CASSADRGVETQYF. The CDR3 DNA is TGCGCCAGCAGCGCGGACAGGGGGGTCGAGACCCAGTACTTC.

A single count supports this clone. J is TRBJ1-1 and V is TRBV27; 9 bases are a match to TRBD1. After removal of 5 bases from V and 1 base from J, the junction contained 2 bases not matched to a gene. The CDR3 loop spans 14 amino acids. CDR1 and CDR2 from the germline V gene are MNHEY and SMNVEV (reference sequence). Here the CDR3 reads CASSRDRENTEAFF. For the CDR3, the DNA is TGTGCCAGCAGTAGGGACAGGGAGAACACTGAAGCTTTCTTT.